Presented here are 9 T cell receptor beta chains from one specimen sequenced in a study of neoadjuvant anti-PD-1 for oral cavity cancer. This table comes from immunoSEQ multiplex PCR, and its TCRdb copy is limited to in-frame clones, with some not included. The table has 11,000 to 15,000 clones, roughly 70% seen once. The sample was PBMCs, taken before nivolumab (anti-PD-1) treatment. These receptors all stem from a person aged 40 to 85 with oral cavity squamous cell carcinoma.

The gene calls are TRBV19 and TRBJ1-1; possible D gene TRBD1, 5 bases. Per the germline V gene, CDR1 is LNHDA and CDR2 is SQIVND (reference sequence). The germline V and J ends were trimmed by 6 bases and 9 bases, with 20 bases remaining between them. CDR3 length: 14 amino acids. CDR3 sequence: CASSRGYGTSQAFF. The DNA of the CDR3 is TGTGCCAGTAGCCGGGGGTACGGGACGAGTCAAGCTTTCTTT. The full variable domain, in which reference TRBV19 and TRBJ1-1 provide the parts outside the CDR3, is DGGITQSPKYLFRKEGQNVTLSCEQNLNHDAMYWYRQDPGQGLRLIYYSQIVNDFQKGDIAEGYSVSREKKESFPLTVTSAQKNPTAFYLCASSRGYGTSQAFFGQGTRLTVV.

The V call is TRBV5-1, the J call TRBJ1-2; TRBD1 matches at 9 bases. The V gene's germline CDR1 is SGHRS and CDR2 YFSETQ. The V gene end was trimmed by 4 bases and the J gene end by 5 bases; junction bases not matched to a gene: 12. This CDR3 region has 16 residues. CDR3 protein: CASSPLPGTGLYGYTF. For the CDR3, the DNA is TGCGCCAGCAGCCCTCTACCCGGGACAGGGCTGTATGGCTACACCTTC.

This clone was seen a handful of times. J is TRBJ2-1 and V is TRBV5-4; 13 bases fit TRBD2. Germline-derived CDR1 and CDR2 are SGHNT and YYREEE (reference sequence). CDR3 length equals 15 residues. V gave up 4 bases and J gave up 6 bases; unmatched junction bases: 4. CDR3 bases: TGTGCCAGCAGCCCCACTAGCGGGGGGGCCAATGAGCAGTTCTTC. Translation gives CASSPTSGGANEQFF.

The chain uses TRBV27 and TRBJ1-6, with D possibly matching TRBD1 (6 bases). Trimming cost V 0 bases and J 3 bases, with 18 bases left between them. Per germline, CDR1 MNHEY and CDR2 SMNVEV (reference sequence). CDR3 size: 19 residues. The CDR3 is CASSLSGQGLSFYNSPLHF. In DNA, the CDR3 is TGTGCCAGCAGTTTATCCGGGCAGGGGTTGAGCTTCTATAATTCACCCCTCCACTTT.

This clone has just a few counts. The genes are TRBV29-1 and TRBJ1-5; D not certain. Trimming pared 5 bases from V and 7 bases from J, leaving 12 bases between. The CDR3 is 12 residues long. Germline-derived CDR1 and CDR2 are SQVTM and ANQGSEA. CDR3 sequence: CSVRSRGQPQHF. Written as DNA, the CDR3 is TGCAGCGTTCGGAGCCGAGGGCAGCCCCAGCATTTT.

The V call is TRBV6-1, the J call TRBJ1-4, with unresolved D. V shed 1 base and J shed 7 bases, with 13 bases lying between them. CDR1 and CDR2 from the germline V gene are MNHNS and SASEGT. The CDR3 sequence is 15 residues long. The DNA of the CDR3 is TGTGCCAGCAGTGAAGGGCGGCGGGGTGGTGAAAAACTGTTTTTT. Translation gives CASSEGRRGGEKLFF.

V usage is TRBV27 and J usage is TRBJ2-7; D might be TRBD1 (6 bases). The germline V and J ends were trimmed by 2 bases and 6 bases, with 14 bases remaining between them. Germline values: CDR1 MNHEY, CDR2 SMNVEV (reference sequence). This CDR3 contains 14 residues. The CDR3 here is CASSLLQGSAEQYF. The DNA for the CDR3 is TGTGCCAGCAGTTTACTCCAGGGGTCGGCCGAGCAGTACTTC.

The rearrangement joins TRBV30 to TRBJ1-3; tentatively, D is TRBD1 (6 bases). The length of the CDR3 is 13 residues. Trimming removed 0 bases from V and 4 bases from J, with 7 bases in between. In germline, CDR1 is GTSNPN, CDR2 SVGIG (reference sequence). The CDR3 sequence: CAWSVTGGNTIYF. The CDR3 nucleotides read TGTGCCTGGAGTGTAACAGGGGGAAACACCATATATTTT. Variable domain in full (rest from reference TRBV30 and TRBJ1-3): SQTIHQWPATLVQPVGSPLSLECTVEGTSNPNLYWYRQAAGRGLQLLFYSVGIGQISSEVPQNLSASRPQDRQFILSSKKLLLSDSGFYLCAWSVTGGNTIYFGEGSWLTVV.

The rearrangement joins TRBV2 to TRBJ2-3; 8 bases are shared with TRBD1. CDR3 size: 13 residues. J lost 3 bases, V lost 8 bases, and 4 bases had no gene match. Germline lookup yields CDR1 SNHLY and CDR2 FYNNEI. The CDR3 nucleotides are TGTGCCAGCCGGACAGGGATGACAGATACGCAGTATTTT. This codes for CASRTGMTDTQYF.